This is a list of T cell receptor beta chains from one sample in a study of lymphopenia after photon versus proton radiotherapy. Assay: immunoSEQ multiplex PCR; the TCRdb copy retains only in-frame clones and omits some. The repertoire holds tens of thousands of clones, with approximately 87% as singletons. The specimen was peripheral blood, collected from a patient treated with proton-based radiotherapy. The receptors come from a woman in her fifties or sixties with cholangiocarcinoma. Some clones in this sample may be carry-over from other donors' samples. CDR3s include the opening cysteine and the closing phenylalanine or tryptophan. The order of the fields is clone size, D gene, J gene, V gene, CDR3 DNA, CDR3 protein. A D gene is named only where the DNA matches it firmly. The size field is filled for only some rows; it gives once, few, many or a size class.

>.|TRBD2|TRBJ2-1|TRBV15
TGTGCCACCAGCCGACCCGGGACTAGTCCCTACAATGAGCAGTTCTTC
CATSRPGTSPYNEQFF
>.|.|TRBJ2-5|TRBV2
TGTGCCAGCAGGGGGGGCTCCCAAGAGACCCAGTACTTC
CASRGGSQETQYF
>.|TRBD2|TRBJ2-3|TRBV5-1
TGCGCCAGCAGCTCACGGACTAGCGGGGGGATGGATACGCAGTATTTT
CASSSRTSGGMDTQYF
>.|.|TRBJ2-3|TRBV29-1
TGCAGCGGATGCCTCGGGTTGCCAAGCACAGATACGCAGTATTTT
CSGCLGLPSTDTQYF
>.|.|TRBJ2-3|TRBV13
TGTGCCAGCAGCCTCCTTTCGGGGGTCACAGATACGCAGTATTTT
CASSLLSGVTDTQYF
>once|.|TRBJ2-1|TRBV29-1
TGCAGCCTCAGAAGGCGGTCAGGGCTTTCCTACAATGAGCAGTTCTTC
CSLRRRSGLSYNEQFF
>.|.|TRBJ2-1|TRBV19
TGTGCCAGTAGTATGCCCTCCTTAACCAATTCCTACAATGAGCAGTTCTTC
CASSMPSLTNSYNEQFF
>.|.|TRBJ1-5|TRBV18
TGTGCCAGCCAAGACCAATATAGCAATCAGCCCCAGCATTTT
CASQDQYSNQPQHF
>.|.|TRBJ2-5|TRBV30
TGTGCCTGGAGTGTAGCCTCCCTCGGGGCCCAGTACTTC
CAWSVASLGAQYF
>.|.|TRBJ1-5|TRBV6-1
TGTGCCAGCAGTGAAGCGCTATTCTCGCCATCTAGCAATCAGCCCCAGCATTTT
CASSEALFSPSSNQPQHF
>.|.|TRBJ2-2|TRBV15
TGTGCCACCAGCAGAGGCGCCCCGGGGAGACTAACCGGGGAGCTGTTTTTT
CATSRGAPGRLTGELFF
>.|.|TRBJ2-2|TRBV6-5
TGTGCCAGCAGTCCCCCCGCGCGTCCCGGGGAGCTGTTTTTT
CASSPPARPGELFF
>.|.|TRBJ1-1|TRBV5-1
TGCGCCAGCAAGGCGCTTCGGGACACTGAAGCTTTCTTT
CASKALRDTEAFF
>.|.|TRBJ1-1|TRBV19
TGTGCCAGTAGTATAGGCACCCTCGGTCTCATGAACACTGAAGCTTTCTTT
CASSIGTLGLMNTEAFF
>.|.|TRBJ2-7|TRBV2
TGTGCCAGCAGTGACGAGTTGGGGAGATCCCTCGAGCAGTACTTC
CASSDELGRSLEQYF
>.|.|TRBJ1-4|TRBV7-9
TGTGCCAGCAGCTTGGGGGTAGCTAATGAAAAACTGTTTTTT
CASSLGVANEKLFF
>.|TRBD1|TRBJ1-4|TRBV27
TGTGCCAGCAGAGAAGACCGGGACAGGGGGCGAAAACTGTTTTTT
CASREDRDRGRKLFF
>.|TRBD2|TRBJ2-3|TRBV2
TGTGCCAGCAGTGATGCTAGCGGGGTCACAGATACGCAGTATTTT
CASSDASGVTDTQYF
>.|.|TRBJ1-1|TRBV29-1
TGCAGCGTTGTATTAATGAACACTGAAGCTTTCTTT
CSVVLMNTEAFF
>.|.|TRBJ2-4|TRBV7-2
TGTGCCAGCAGCTTATACCCTCAGGGCCAAGGATCCAAAAACATTCAGTACTTC
CASSLYPQGQGSKNIQYF
>.|.|TRBJ1-5|TRBV5-5
TGTGCCAGCAGCTTGTATGGGGGGGATAGCAATCAGCCCCAGCATTTT
CASSLYGGDSNQPQHF
>.|.|TRBJ2-5|TRBV29-1
TGCAGCGTGGCGGGGGCCTTAATCCAAGAGACCCAGTACTTC
CSVAGALIQETQYF
>once|.|TRBJ2-2|TRBV21-1
TGTGCCAGTAAACCGGGATCCTCCGAGACCGGGGAGCTGTTTTTT
CASKPGSSETGELFF
>.|.|TRBJ2-5|TRBV18
TGTGCCAGCTCACCACCCGGGCGCCTCATCCAAGAGACCCAGTACTTC
CASSPPGRLIQETQYF
>.|.|TRBJ1-4|TRBV20-1
TGCAGTGCGCGGGGTGAAAAACTGTTTTTT
CSARGEKLFF
>.|TRBD1|TRBJ1-5|TRBV2
TGTGCCAGCAGTTTAGGACAGGGGCTGGGAAGCAATCAGCCCCAGCATTTT
CASSLGQGLGSNQPQHF
>.|.|TRBJ2-7|TRBV13
TGTGCCAGCAGGTCGTCCGGGACGAACAACGAGCAGTACTTC
CASRSSGTNNEQYF
>once|.|TRBJ2-7|TRBV4-1
TGCGCCAGCAGCCAAGTGCAGGATCGCGAGCAGTACTTC
CASSQVQDREQYF
>.|.|TRBJ2-7|TRBV7-9
TGTGCCAGCAGCTCCCAAGGCCCCACCTACGAGCAGTACTTC
CASSSQGPTYEQYF
>.|.|TRBJ1-5|TRBV19
TGTGCCAGTAGTTCACAAAAGAATCAGCCCCAGCATTTT
CASSSQKNQPQHF
>.|.|TRBJ1-1|TRBV5-1
TGCGCCAGCAGGGGGGAGGGTGGTGGCACTGAAGCTTTCTTT
CASRGEGGGTEAFF
>.|TRBD1|TRBJ2-1|TRBV9
TGTGCCAGCAGCGTCCGGGACAGGGTTGGCAATGAGCAGTTCTTC
CASSVRDRVGNEQFF
>few|TRBD1|TRBJ2-1|TRBV4-1
TGCGCCAGCAGCCAAATCATGGACAGGGCAAATGAGCAGTTCTTC
CASSQIMDRANEQFF
>.|.|TRBJ2-2|TRBV19
TGTGCCAGTAGTTTAGGCCGGGGTGTGAACACCGGGGAGCTGTTTTTT
CASSLGRGVNTGELFF
>.|TRBD1|TRBJ2-7|TRBV9
TGTGCCAGCAGCGCCCAGGGGGCCCTAAAGGAGCAGTACTTC
CASSAQGALKEQYF
>.|TRBD2|TRBJ2-1|TRBV9
TGTGCCAGCAGCACAGCGGGGTGGTTCGGAGGACCCGACAATGAGCAGTTCTTC
CASSTAGWFGGPDNEQFF
>.|.|TRBJ2-3|TRBV9
TGTGCCAGCAGCGTAGTTGGGACCACAGATACGCAGTATTTT
CASSVVGTTDTQYF